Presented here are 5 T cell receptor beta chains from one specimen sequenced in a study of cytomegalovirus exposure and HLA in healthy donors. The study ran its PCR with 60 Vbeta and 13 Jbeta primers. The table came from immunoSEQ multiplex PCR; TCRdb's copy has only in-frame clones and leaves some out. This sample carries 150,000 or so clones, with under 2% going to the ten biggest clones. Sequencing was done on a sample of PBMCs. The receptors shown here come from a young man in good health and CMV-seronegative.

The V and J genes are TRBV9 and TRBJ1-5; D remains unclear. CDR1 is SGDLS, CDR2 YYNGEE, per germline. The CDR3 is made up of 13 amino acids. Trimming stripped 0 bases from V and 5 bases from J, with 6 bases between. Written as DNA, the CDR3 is TGTGCCAGCAGCGTAGTCCCAGATCAGCCCCAGCATTTT. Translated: CASSVVPDQPQHF.

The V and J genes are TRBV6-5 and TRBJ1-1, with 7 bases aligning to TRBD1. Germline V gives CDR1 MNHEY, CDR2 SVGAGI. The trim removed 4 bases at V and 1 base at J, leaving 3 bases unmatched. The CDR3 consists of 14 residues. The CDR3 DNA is TGTGCCAGCAGTTTCACAGGGGCGAACACTGAAGCTTTCTTT. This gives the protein CASSFTGANTEAFF.

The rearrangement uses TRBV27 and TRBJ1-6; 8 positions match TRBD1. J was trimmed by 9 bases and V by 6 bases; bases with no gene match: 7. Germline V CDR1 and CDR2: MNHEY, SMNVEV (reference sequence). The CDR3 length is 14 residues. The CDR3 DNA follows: TGTGCCAGCAGCTGGACAGGGATAGGTTCACCCCTCCACTTT. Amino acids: CASSWTGIGSPLHF.

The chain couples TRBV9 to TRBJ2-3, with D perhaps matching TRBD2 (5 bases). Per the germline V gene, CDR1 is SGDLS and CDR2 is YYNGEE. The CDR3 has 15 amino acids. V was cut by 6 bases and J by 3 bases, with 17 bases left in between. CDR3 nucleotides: TGTGCCAGCACCGTTTTGAGCGGCGGGACAGATACGCAGTATTTT. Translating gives CASTVLSGGTDTQYF.

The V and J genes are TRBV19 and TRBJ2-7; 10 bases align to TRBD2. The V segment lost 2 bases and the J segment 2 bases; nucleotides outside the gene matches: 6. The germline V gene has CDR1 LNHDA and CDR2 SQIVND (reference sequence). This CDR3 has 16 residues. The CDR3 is CASSISGGAQPYEQYF. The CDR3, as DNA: TGTGCCAGTAGTATAAGCGGGGGGGCGCAACCCTACGAGCAGTACTTC.